One and the same sample provided the 4 T cell receptor beta chains below, sequenced in a study of T cell changes during pregnancy in multiple sclerosis (dated by TCRdb to between 2018 and 2021). The library was produced with the immunoSEQ multiplex PCR assay. TCRdb carries this immuneACCESS record with in-frame sequences only. Its versions omit some clonotypes, under half of them owing to an unresolved V gene in the studies checked, with the rest unexplained. The sample contains about 75,000 clones, roughly 90% of them found a single time. The top ten constitute approximately 0.88% of the sample. The sequencing used peripheral blood, collected in the first trimester of pregnancy. These receptors originate from a female donor in good health, enrolled as a control in a pregnancy study.

This sequence joins TRBV5-1 and TRBJ1-4, with TRBD1 identical over 11 bases. The CDR3 loop spans 17 amino acids. Germline values: CDR1 SGHRS, CDR2 YFSETQ. Losses at the gene ends were 2 bases for V and 2 bases for J; bases not matched to a gene: 5. For the CDR3, the DNA is TGCGCCAGCAGCTTAGGGACAGGGGGGATGACTAATGAAAAACTGTTTTTT. Translating it yields CASSLGTGGMTNEKLFF.

The gene calls are TRBV28 and TRBJ1-1; 7 bases match TRBD1. The CDR3 runs 15 residues. The V segment lost 11 bases and the J segment 3 bases; nucleotides outside the gene matches: 15. Germline V gene sequence: CDR1 MDHEN, CDR2 SYDVKM. The CDR3 sequence is CAGAGTVKGDTEAFF. The CDR3 region has the DNA TGTGCCGGAGCCGGGACAGTCAAGGGAGACACTGAAGCTTTCTTT.

V is TRBV27 and J is TRBJ2-3; D is perhaps TRBD2 (6 bases). Germline V CDR1 and CDR2: MNHEY, SMNVEV (reference sequence). V was pared by 6 bases and J by 2 bases, with 18 bases between. The CDR3 is 16 amino acids. CDR3 coding DNA: TGTGCCAGCAGGTTGGCTCACGGGGGATCCACAGATACGCAGTATTTT. It is translated as CASRLAHGGSTDTQYF.

This chain joins TRBV7-7 and TRBJ1-3, with 10 positions matching TRBD1. CDR1 SSHAT and CDR2 FNYEAQ come from the germline V gene (reference sequence). J gave up 2 bases and V 8 bases, and 0 bases lay outside the gene matches. The CDR3 is 13 amino acids. CDR3: CASGTGAGNTIYF. CDR3 DNA sequence: TGTGCCAGCGGGACAGGGGCTGGAAACACCATATATTTT.